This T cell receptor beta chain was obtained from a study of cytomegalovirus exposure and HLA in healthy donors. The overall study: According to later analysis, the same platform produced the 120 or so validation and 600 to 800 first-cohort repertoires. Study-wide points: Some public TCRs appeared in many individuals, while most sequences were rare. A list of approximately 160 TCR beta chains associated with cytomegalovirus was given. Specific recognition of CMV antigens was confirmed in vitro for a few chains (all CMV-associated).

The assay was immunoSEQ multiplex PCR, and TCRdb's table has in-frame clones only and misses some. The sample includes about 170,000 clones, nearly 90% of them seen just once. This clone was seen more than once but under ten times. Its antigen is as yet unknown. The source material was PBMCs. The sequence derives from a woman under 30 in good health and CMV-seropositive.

CDR3 nucleotide sequence: TGTGCCAGCTCACCTAGCCACGAGCAGTACTTC. Its protein is CASSPSHEQYF. The chain carries TRBV18 and TRBJ2-7; no clear D gene. This CDR3 has 11 residues. V was trimmed by 3 bases and J by 5 bases, leaving 5 bases between them. Germline V CDR1 and CDR2: KGHSH, LQKENI.